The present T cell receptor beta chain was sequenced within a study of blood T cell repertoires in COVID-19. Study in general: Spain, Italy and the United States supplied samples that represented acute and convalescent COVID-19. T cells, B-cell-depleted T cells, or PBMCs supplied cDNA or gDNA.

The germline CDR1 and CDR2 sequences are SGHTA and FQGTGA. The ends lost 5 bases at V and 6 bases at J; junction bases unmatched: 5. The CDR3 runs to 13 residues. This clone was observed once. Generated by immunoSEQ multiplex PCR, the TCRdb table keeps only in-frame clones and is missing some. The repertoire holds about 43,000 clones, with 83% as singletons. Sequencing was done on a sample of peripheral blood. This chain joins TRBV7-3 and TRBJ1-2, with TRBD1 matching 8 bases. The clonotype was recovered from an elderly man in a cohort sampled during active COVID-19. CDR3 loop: CASSLDRDHGYTF. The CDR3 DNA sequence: TGTGCCAGCAGCCTGGACAGGGACCATGGCTACACCTTC.